This entry features one T cell receptor (beta chain) sequence. Its specificity is not known. This specimen comes from a study of cytomegalovirus exposure and HLA in healthy donors. Whole-study results and caveats: The authors later found TCR association rates varying by HLA locus, with DRB1 most and HLA-C fewest.

V was trimmed by 0 bases and J by 1 base, leaving 11 bases between them. The CDR3 is 16 amino acids. Germline V gene lookup returns CDR1 ENHRY and CDR2 SYGVKD. The study ran its PCR with 60 Vbeta and 13 Jbeta primers. Clones were sequenced by immunoSEQ multiplex PCR, and TCRdb holds only the in-frame ones, with some missing. The sample lists more than 85,000 clones; around 70% were seen once. The sample comprised PBMCs. The gene calls are TRBV10-3 and TRBJ2-3, with TRBD1 as a possible D gene (6 bases). The source of this sequence is a woman aged 45-59 years in good health and CMV-seropositive. The CDR3 reads CAISESSSGGTDTQYF. The CDR3 DNA reads TGTGCCATCAGTGAGTCGTCTTCAGGGGGCACAGATACGCAGTATTTT.